The 19 T cell receptor beta chains reported below all come from one sample, sequenced in a study of vaccination effects on CD4 cells after COVID-19. Data came from immunoSEQ multiplex PCR; TCRdb stores just in-frame clones and leaves some out. The sample shows roughly 29,000 clones, about 62% of them seen only once. With more than nine days of culture completed, CD4+ T cells were isolated. These receptors have no identified antigens. The material sequenced was CD4+ T cells from PBMCs cultured without peptide, taken before COVID-19 vaccination. The receptor source for this set is a human donor who received a COVID-19 vaccine.

The chain links TRBV2 to TRBJ2-4; D might be TRBD2 (5 bases). This CDR3 region has 14 residues. Trimming removed 3 bases from V and 6 bases from J, with 12 bases in between. CDR1 SNHLY and CDR2 FYNNEI come from the germline V gene. CDR3 loop: CASSDSRGINIQYF. CDR3 in DNA: TGTGCCAGCAGTGATAGCCGGGGAATAAACATTCAGTACTTC.

This clone was found a few times. The genes are TRBV9 and TRBJ2-7; D could derive from TRBD1 or TRBD2 (5 bases each). Trimming cost V 0 bases and J 7 bases, with 14 bases left between them. The CDR3 length is 14 residues. Germline CDR1 is SGDLS and CDR2 is YYNGEE. The CDR3 loop is CASSVGGVGAEQYF. DNA for the CDR3: TGTGCCAGCAGCGTAGGAGGGGTTGGGGCAGAGCAGTACTTC.

The chain has TRBV4-1 and TRBJ1-1, with D tentatively TRBD1 (6 bases). The germline V and J ends were trimmed by 2 bases and 1 base, with 14 bases remaining between them. The CDR3 length is 16 residues. CDR1 and CDR2 from the germline V gene are MGHRA and YSYEKL. The DNA for the CDR3 is TGCGCCAGCAGCCAAAGGGGGGGGACGTCGAACACTGAAGCTTTCTTT. Translation gives CASSQRGGTSNTEAFF.

The V gene is TRBV7-2, the J gene TRBJ1-1; no clear D gene. CDR1 is SGHTA, CDR2 FQGNSA, per germline. Trimming left V 3 bases short and J 3 bases short, with 5 bases between. This CDR3 has 12 residues. The CDR3 DNA reads TGTGCCAGCAGCTTCCGGGACACTGAAGCTTTCTTT. Translating gives CASSFRDTEAFF.

The chain carries TRBV6-5 and TRBJ2-7; the D gene is possibly TRBD2 (7 bases). This CDR3 is built from 13 residues. CDR1 is MNHEY and CDR2 is SVGAGI in the germline V gene. The V end was cut by 11 bases, the J end by 3 bases, with 17 bases between. CDR3 DNA sequence: TGTGCCTCTCAGTCGAGGGGGGGCTACGAGCAGTACTTC. Its translation is CASQSRGGYEQYF.

The chain recombines TRBV2 with TRBJ1-1; unclear D gene. This CDR3 has 11 residues. In germline, CDR1 is SNHLY, CDR2 FYNNEI. V dropped 8 bases and J dropped 6 bases, with 10 bases sitting between them. In nucleotides, the CDR3 is TGTGCCAGCGTCTACACAGCTGAAGCTTTCTTT. It specifies CASVYTAEAFF.

V usage is TRBV11-3 and J usage is TRBJ1-1; the D is unclear. This CDR3 region has 12 residues. CDR1 and CDR2 from the germline V gene are SGHNT and YENEEA. Trimming pared 3 bases from V and 1 base from J, leaving 3 bases between. The chain's CDR3 is CASSFTNTEAFF. DNA for the CDR3: TGTGCCAGCAGCTTTACGAACACTGAAGCTTTCTTT.

DNA of the CDR3: TGTGCCAGTAGTATCCTCGGGGGGGCCAGCGGCTTTGAGCAGTTCTTC. This sequence encodes CASSILGGASGFEQFF. The genes are TRBV19 and TRBJ2-1, with 8 bases matching TRBD2. The ends lost 3 bases at V and 9 bases at J; junction bases unmatched: 13. The V gene's germline CDR1 is LNHDA and CDR2 SQIVND (reference sequence). This CDR3 has 16 residues.

This clone is medium-sized. The chain links TRBV21-1 to TRBJ2-1; the listed D gene, TRBD1, was not tested against the DNA. TRBV21-1 is flagged as a pseudogene. This CDR3 region has 14 residues. DNA for the CDR3: TGTGCCAACCCGGGACAGGGGAGTTGCAATGAGCAGTTCTTC. Translated: CANPGQGSCNEQFF.

The chain joins TRBV2 to TRBJ1-5; 9 bases match TRBD1. Per the germline V gene, CDR1 is SNHLY and CDR2 is FYNNEI. The CDR3 loop spans 14 amino acids. Trimming took 7 bases from V and 4 from J; bases not matched to a gene: 5. This CDR3 is CASTRDRDNQPQHF. The CDR3 DNA is TGTGCCAGCACCCGGGACAGGGATAATCAGCCCCAGCATTTT.

The rearrangement joins TRBV5-1 to TRBJ1-2; D uncertain. The germline V gene has CDR1 SGHRS and CDR2 YFSETQ. V was clipped by 0 bases and J by 3 bases, with 3 bases between them. This CDR3 comprises 12 residues. The CDR3 nucleotides read TGCGCCAGCAGCTTGGGAGACTATGGCTACACCTTC. It encodes CASSLGDYGYTF.

The chain has TRBV6-1 and TRBJ1-1; D possibly corresponds to TRBD1 (6 bases). V lost 2 bases to trimming and J lost 8 bases, with 15 bases between them. In germline, CDR1 is MNHNS, CDR2 SASEGT. The CDR3 spans 14 residues. The CDR3 protein is CASSESIGGGEAFF. CDR3 DNA: TGTGCCAGCAGTGAAAGTATCGGGGGGGGCGAAGCTTTCTTT.

The table lists this clone with a few counts. The chain couples TRBV7-9 to TRBJ2-1, with 9 bases aligning to TRBD1. V dropped 5 bases and J dropped 6; count of bases not matched to a gene: 5. The germline V gene encodes CDR1 SEHNR and CDR2 FQNEAQ (reference sequence). The CDR3 consists of 14 residues. CDR3 region: CASSTGTGFNEQFF. As DNA, the CDR3 is TGTGCCAGCAGCACCGGGACAGGGTTCAATGAGCAGTTCTTC.

The chain has TRBV18 and TRBJ2-3; D not certain. This CDR3 comprises 14 residues. Germline V gene lookup returns CDR1 KGHSH and CDR2 LQKENI. Trimming stripped 1 base from V and 2 bases from J, with 7 bases between. CDR3 in amino acids: CASSPQVNTDTQYF. CDR3 in DNA: TGTGCCAGCTCACCACAGGTCAACACAGATACGCAGTATTTT. The full variable domain, its missing parts supplied by reference TRBV18 and TRBJ2-3, is NAGVMQNPRHLVRRRGQEARLRCSPMKGHSHVYWYRQLPEEGLKFMVYLQKENIIDESGMPKERFSAEFPKEGPSILRIQQVVRGDSAAYFCASSPQVNTDTQYFGPGTRLTVL.

The chain employs TRBV27 and TRBJ1-6; D might be TRBD1 (5 bases). V was trimmed by 8 bases and J by 10 bases, leaving 18 bases between them. From germline, CDR1 is MNHEY and CDR2 SMNVEV (reference sequence). The CDR3 contains 14 residues. The CDR3 nucleotides read TGTGCCAGCGGAGGAAAATCGGGGGAATCACCCCTCCACTTT. Translated: CASGGKSGESPLHF.

The chain uses TRBV6-6 and TRBJ2-7; D is unclear. The length of the CDR3 is 12 residues. V lost 3 bases, J lost 5 bases, and 8 bases lay in between. Germline V gene sequence: CDR1 MNHNY, CDR2 SVGAGI (reference sequence). The chain's CDR3 is CASSYYTDEQYF. The CDR3 DNA reads TGTGCCAGCAGTTATTACACCGACGAGCAGTACTTC.

The chain uses TRBV19 and TRBJ2-1; D is unresolved. Trimming took off 4 bases at V and 4 bases at J, with 20 bases between the two ends. The length of the CDR3 is 17 residues. Germline V gene lookup returns CDR1 LNHDA and CDR2 SQIVND (reference sequence). CDR3 amino acids: CASSRGYRPGVYNEQFF. In DNA form, the CDR3 reads TGTGCCAGTAGTAGGGGATATCGGCCAGGCGTGTACAATGAGCAGTTCTTC.

The chain recombines TRBV10-1 with TRBJ1-3; tentative D call: TRBD1 (5 bases). CDR1 is WNHNN and CDR2 is SYGVQD in the germline V gene (reference sequence). This CDR3 is 15 amino acids long. The germline V and J ends were trimmed by 5 bases and 2 bases, with 13 bases remaining between them. The CDR3 sequence: CASSSDQGPGNTIYF. CDR3 sequence (DNA): TGCGCCAGCAGTTCCGATCAGGGACCTGGAAACACCATATATTTT.

The rearrangement joins TRBV3-1 (or the pseudogene TRBV3-2) to TRBJ1-1; tentative D call: TRBD1 (5 bases). The CDR3 runs 12 residues. V lost 5 bases and J 11 bases, leaving 15 bases between the germline ends. The germline V gene has CDR1 LGHDT and CDR2 YNNKEL (reference sequence). Here the CDR3 DNA reads TGTGCCAGCAGCAGGGGTGAGAGGGACGCTTTCTTT. Translating gives CASSRGERDAFF.